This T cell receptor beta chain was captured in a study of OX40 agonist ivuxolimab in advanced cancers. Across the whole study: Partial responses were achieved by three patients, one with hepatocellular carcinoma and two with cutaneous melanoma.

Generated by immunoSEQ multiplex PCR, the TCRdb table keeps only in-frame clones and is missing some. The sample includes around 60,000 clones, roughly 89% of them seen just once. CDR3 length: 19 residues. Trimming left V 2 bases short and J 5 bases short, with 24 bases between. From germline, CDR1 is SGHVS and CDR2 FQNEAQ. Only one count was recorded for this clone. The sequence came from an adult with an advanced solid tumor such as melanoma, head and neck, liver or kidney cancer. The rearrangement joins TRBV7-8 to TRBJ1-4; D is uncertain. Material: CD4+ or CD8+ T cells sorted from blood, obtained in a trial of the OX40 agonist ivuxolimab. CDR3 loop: CASSLYPTLPHRENEKLFF. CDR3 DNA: TGTGCCAGCAGCTTATATCCCACATTGCCACATAGGGAAAATGAAAAACTGTTTTTT.